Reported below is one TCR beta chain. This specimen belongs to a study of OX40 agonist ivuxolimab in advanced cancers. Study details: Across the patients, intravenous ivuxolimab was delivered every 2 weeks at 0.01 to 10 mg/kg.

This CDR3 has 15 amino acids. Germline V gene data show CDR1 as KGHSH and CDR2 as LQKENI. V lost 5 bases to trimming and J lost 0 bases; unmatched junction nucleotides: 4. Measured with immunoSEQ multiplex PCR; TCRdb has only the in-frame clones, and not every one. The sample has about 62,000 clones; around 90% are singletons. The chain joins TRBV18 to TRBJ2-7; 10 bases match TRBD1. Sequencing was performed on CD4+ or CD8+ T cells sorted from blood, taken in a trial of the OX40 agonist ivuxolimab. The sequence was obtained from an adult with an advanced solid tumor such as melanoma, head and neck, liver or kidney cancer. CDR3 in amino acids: CASSAGQGSSYEQYF. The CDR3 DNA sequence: TGTGCCAGCTCAGCGGGACAGGGGTCCTCCTACGAGCAGTACTTC.